Listed below are T cell receptor beta chains from one sample, sequenced in a study of lymphopenia after photon versus proton radiotherapy. Sequenced by immunoSEQ multiplex PCR; TCRdb stores in-frame clones only, minus some. This table has under 80,000 clones, about 90% appearing once. The sequencing used peripheral blood, collected from a patient treated with photon-based radiotherapy. These receptors were collected from a man aged 40-50 years with gastric cancer. Both conserved end residues are part of each CDR3. A D gene is named only where the DNA matches it firmly. Clone size is not always given. Where it is, it says once, few, many or a class for expanded clones.

>TRBJ1-6|TRBD1|16|-|TRBV2
CASSFRGGIYNSPLHF
TGTGCCAGCAGTTTCAGGGGGGGGATCTATAATTCACCCCTCCACTTT
>TRBJ2-3|-|14|-|TRBV5-1
CASSLAGGRDTQYF
TGCGCCAGCAGCTTGGCCGGAGGTAGGGATACGCAGTATTTT
>TRBJ2-3|TRBD2|16|-|TRBV9
CASSEYSGGSTDTQYF
TGTGCCAGCAGCGAATACAGCGGGGGCAGCACAGATACGCAGTATTTT
>TRBJ1-5|-|14|-|TRBV19
CASTDGGIYQPQHF
TGTGCCAGTACCGACGGGGGGATCTATCAGCCCCAGCATTTT
>TRBJ1-2|-|15|-|TRBV6-1
CASSEGPGEGYGYTF
TGTGCCAGCAGTGAAGGGCCAGGGGAAGGCTATGGCTACACCTTC
>TRBJ2-2|TRBD1|15|-|TRBV10-3
CAISRDRGNTGELFF
TGTGCCATCAGTCGAGACAGGGGGAACACCGGGGAGCTGTTTTTT
>TRBJ1-1|-|11|-|TRBV11-1
CASSLGAEAFF
TGTGCCAGCAGTCTGGGTGCTGAAGCTTTCTTT
>TRBJ1-5|-|14|-|TRBV11-2
CASSLDWQNQPQHF
TGTGCCAGCAGCTTAGATTGGCAGAATCAGCCCCAGCATTTT
>TRBJ1-5|TRBD1|17|few|TRBV2
CASRRDREGASNQPQHF
TGTGCCAGCAGGCGGGACAGGGAAGGGGCTAGCAATCAGCCCCAGCATTTT
>TRBJ2-1|-|16|-|TRBV4-3
CASSQDSTSSYNEQFF
TGCGCCAGCAGCCAAGATTCAACTTCCTCCTACAATGAGCAGTTCTTC
>TRBJ1-5|-|16|-|TRBV7-2
CASSLVGGRNNQPQHF
TGTGCCAGCAGCTTAGTAGGCGGCCGGAACAATCAGCCCCAGCATTTT
>TRBJ2-7|TRBD1|15|-|TRBV18
CASSPPGQGIYEQYF
TGTGCCAGCTCACCACCGGGACAGGGAATCTACGAGCAGTACTTC
>TRBJ1-6|TRBD1|15|-|TRBV28
CASTLEDRGSSPLHF
TGTGCCAGCACCCTGGAAGACAGGGGTTCTTCACCCCTCCACTTT
>TRBJ2-1|-|14|-|TRBV19
CASSIVRQNPEQFF
TGTGCCAGTAGTATAGTCCGGCAGAATCCTGAGCAGTTCTTC
>TRBJ2-1|-|16|-|TRBV18
CASSPPSQGPYNEQFF
TGTGCCAGCTCACCCCCTTCCCAGGGACCCTACAATGAGCAGTTCTTC
>TRBJ2-7|-|10|few|TRBV10-3
CATGVYEQYF
TGTGCCACCGGGGTCTACGAGCAGTACTTC
>TRBJ1-1|-|14|-|TRBV5-4
CASSETTANTEAFF
TGTGCCAGCAGCGAAACGACAGCGAACACTGAAGCTTTCTTT
>TRBJ2-2|-|16|-|TRBV7-8
CASSSQGVGNTGELFF
TGTGCCAGCAGCTCGCAGGGAGTCGGGAACACCGGGGAGCTGTTTTTT
>TRBJ1-2|-|15|-|TRBV6-5
CASRGLGFANYGYTF
TGTGCCAGCAGGGGGTTGGGGTTCGCTAACTATGGCTACACCTTC
>TRBJ1-2|TRBD1|16|once|TRBV4-1
CASSQGDSQVNYGYTF
TGCGCCAGCAGCCAAGGGGACAGTCAAGTTAACTATGGCTACACCTTC
>TRBJ1-2|-|13|-|TRBV7-8
CASSPQQNYGYTF
TGTGCCAGCAGCCCCCAGCAGAACTATGGCTACACCTTC
>TRBJ2-1|TRBD1|17|-|TRBV4-1
CASSRVPGQGAYNEQFF
TGCGCCAGCAGCCGAGTACCGGGACAGGGAGCTTACAATGAGCAGTTCTTC
>TRBJ1-2|-|14|-|TRBV7-9
CASSPTQENYGYTF
TGTGCCAGCAGCCCAACACAGGAAAACTATGGCTACACCTTC
>TRBJ1-2|TRBD1|13|few|TRBV7-7
CASSPDRVGGYTF
TGTGCCAGCAGCCCGGACAGGGTGGGTGGCTACACCTTC
>TRBJ2-7|-|15|-|TRBV28
CASSLSSGAVNEQYF
TGTGCCAGCAGTTTATCGTCTGGGGCGGTAAACGAGCAGTACTTC
>TRBJ2-5|-|15|-|TRBV28
CASSLLGVPGETQYF
TGTGCCAGCAGTTTATTGGGGGTTCCGGGGGAGACCCAGTACTTC
>TRBJ2-2|-|15|-|TRBV11-3
CASSPRASVDGELFF
TGTGCCAGCAGCCCCCGGGCTAGCGTGGACGGGGAGCTGTTTTTT
>TRBJ1-5|-|15|-|TRBV5-8
CASSLTGRGNQPQHF
TGTGCCAGCAGCTTGACGGGTCGGGGCAATCAGCCCCAGCATTTT
>TRBJ1-5|-|18|-|TRBV10-3
CAISESKTRQASNQPQHF
TGTGCCATCAGTGAGTCGAAAACCCGCCAGGCCTCCAATCAGCCCCAGCATTTT
>TRBJ1-4|-|15|-|TRBV6-6
CASSYSGEPNEKLFF
TGTGCCAGCAGTTACTCGGGGGAGCCTAATGAAAAACTGTTTTTT
>TRBJ1-5|-|13|-|TRBV7-2
CASSLAGYQPQHF
TGTGCCAGCAGCTTAGCGGGGTATCAGCCCCAGCATTTT
>TRBJ1-2|-|13|-|TRBV5-4
CASSLARERGYTF
TGTGCCAGCAGCTTGGCACGGGAACGTGGCTACACCTTC
>TRBJ2-3|-|14|-|TRBV27
CASSLGTPQDTQYF
TGTGCCAGCAGTTTAGGGACACCCCAGGATACGCAGTATTTT
>TRBJ1-1|-|11|-|TRBV30
CAWRGVAEAFF
TGTGCCTGGAGGGGGGTTGCTGAAGCTTTCTTT
>TRBJ2-1|-|15|-|TRBV7-2
CASSPDRSSYNEQFF
TGTGCCAGCAGCCCCGACAGGAGCTCCTACAATGAGCAGTTCTTC
>TRBJ1-1|TRBD1|15|-|TRBV5-1
CASSPTGGGNTEAFF
TGCGCCAGCAGCCCGACAGGGGGGGGGAACACTGAAGCTTTCTTT
>TRBJ2-7|-|14|once|TRBV5-5
CASSLAGFAYEQYF
TGTGCCAGCAGCTTGGCCGGGTTTGCCTACGAGCAGTACTTC
>TRBJ1-1|TRBD1|13|-|TRBV9
CASSAGQASEAFF
TGTGCCAGCAGCGCGGGACAGGCGTCTGAAGCTTTCTTT
>TRBJ2-2|TRBD1|15|once|TRBV7-2
CASSPGQGFTGELFF
TGTGCCAGCAGCCCGGGACAGGGGTTCACCGGGGAGCTGTTTTTT
>TRBJ2-3|-|15|-|TRBV6-6
CASSGGMTGSDTQYF
TGTGCCAGCAGCGGGGGGATGACAGGGTCGGATACGCAGTATTTT
>TRBJ2-1|TRBD2|17|-|TRBV7-2
CASSLRTSGVLYNEQFF
TGTGCCAGCAGCCTAAGGACTAGCGGAGTCCTCTACAATGAGCAGTTCTTC
>TRBJ2-7|-|17|-|TRBV10-3
CAISVTTPDSRSYEQYF
TGTGCCATCAGTGTAACAACACCGGACAGTCGTTCATACGAGCAGTACTTC
>TRBJ2-7|-|12|-|TRBV6-1
CATQGSSYEQYF
TGTGCCACCCAGGGGAGCTCCTACGAGCAGTACTTC
>TRBJ2-7|TRBD2|13|once|TRBV19
CASSWGLTYEQYF
TGTGCCAGTAGTTGGGGACTAACCTACGAGCAGTACTTC
>TRBJ1-1|-|13|-|TRBV7-2
CASSLSWGTEAFF
TGTGCCAGCAGCTTATCCTGGGGCACTGAAGCTTTCTTT
>TRBJ1-5|-|15|-|TRBV4-1
CASSQRGDSNQPQHF
TGCGCCAGCAGCCAGCGGGGGGATAGCAATCAGCCCCAGCATTTT
>TRBJ1-2|-|17|-|TRBV7-9
CASSLEAGRAGNYGYTF
TGTGCCAGCAGCTTAGAGGCGGGCAGGGCGGGTAACTATGGCTACACCTTC
>TRBJ2-5|TRBD2|15|-|TRBV7-3
CASSWTSGDQETQYF
TGTGCCAGCAGCTGGACTAGCGGGGACCAAGAGACCCAGTACTTC
>TRBJ1-1|-|13|few|TRBV10-3
CAIRPQSNTEAFF
TGTGCCATCAGACCTCAGAGCAACACTGAAGCTTTCTTT
>TRBJ1-2|-|13|-|TRBV7-2
CASSWDGIYGYTF
TGTGCCAGCAGCTGGGACGGGATCTATGGCTACACCTTC
>TRBJ2-3|-|17|-|TRBV4-2
CASSQVVGGARTDTQYF
TGTGCCAGCAGCCAAGTAGTGGGGGGGGCCAGGACAGATACGCAGTATTTT
>TRBJ2-7|-|13|once|TRBV11-3
CASSLGGEYEQYF
TGTGCCAGCAGCTTAGGGGGGGAGTACGAGCAGTACTTC
>TRBJ2-1|-|16|-|TRBV5-6
CASSLVGPGPLNEQFF
TGTGCCAGCAGCTTGGTTGGGCCCGGACCCCTCAATGAGCAGTTCTTC
>TRBJ2-3|-|12|-|TRBV19
CAAGLSTDTQYF
TGCGCCGCGGGACTTTCCACAGATACGCAGTATTTT
>TRBJ1-3|TRBD1|16|-|TRBV6-5
CASSYMGQGTGNTIYF
TGTGCCAGCAGTTACATGGGACAGGGAACTGGAAACACCATATATTTT